Sequencing of this TCR beta chain was carried out in a study of CD8 T cells in ankylosing spondylitis. Study results and limitations: The study looked at matched synovial fluid samples from ankylosing spondylitis patients. Disease-linked clones were reported to be significantly enriched there. With a CD8+ phenotype, disease-linked clones were relatively rare in peripheral blood. A motif in TCR beta, a set of several highly homologous variants, appeared characteristic of ankylosing spondylitis blood.

This clonotype was found a few times. Its cognate antigen is unknown. TCRdb passed the 5' RACE reads through MiXCR, listing each CDR3 protein once. The sample carries roughly 250,000 distinct CDR3 sequences, approximately 9% recorded once. The CDR3 spans 14 residues. The germline V gene encodes CDR1 LGHNA and CDR2 YNFKEQ. After removal of 6 bases from V and 3 bases from J, the junction contained 4 bases not matched to a gene. Sequencing was carried out using blood, either unsorted or a sorted T cell fraction (not recorded which). V usage is TRBV4-2 and J usage is TRBJ1-4; 7 bases are a match to TRBD1. The clonotype originates from a male donor with ankylosing spondylitis or in good health (not recorded which). CDR3 nucleotides: TGTGCCAGCAGGAGGGGGCAGTCTAATGAAAAACTGTTTTTT. Translated, it gives CASRRGQSNEKLFF.